Shown below are 26 T cell receptor beta chains from a single sample sequenced in a study of blood T cells in healthy people across ages (dated by TCRdb to the mid-2010s). Library generation was performed with 5' RACE. The listed sequencing device is Illumina HiSeq 2500. The second PCR ran for roughly 6 to 11 cycles and used a J-beta primer mix along with a sample-barcoded 5' primer. TCRdb trimmed public reads at Q25 via fastp, called clones via MiXCR and kept in-frame beta chains. Each CDR3 protein gets just one entry, which takes the most common genes and DNA from the rows behind it. The sample profile shows roughly 1.5 million distinct CDR3 sequences; around 40% of them were found once. Under 5% of the sample is taken by the ten largest. Sequencing was done on a sample of blood. These receptor sequences come from a woman aged 18-29 years in good health.

This chain connects TRBV20-1 to TRBJ1-2; D ambiguous. Germline assignment: CDR1 DFQATT and CDR2 SNEGSKA (reference sequence). Between the trimmed V and J ends, which lost 7 bases and 8 bases, there was a span of 14 bases. The CDR3 covers 11 residues. Here the CDR3 reads CSGLRSGGYTF. CDR3 DNA sequence: TGCAGTGGGCTGAGGTCGGGGGGCTACACCTTC.

Comments on this clonotype: A much larger clone lies a single base off, so this may be a read error. V is TRBV24-1 and J is TRBJ2-1; D is possibly TRBD2 (6 bases). The J call is uncertain, as TRBJ2-7 better fits the DNA end. CDR3 length: 13 amino acids. Germline CDR1 reads KGHDR; CDR2 reads SFDVKD. CDR3 region: CATSGSSYNEQYF. The CDR3 DNA follows: TGTGCCACCAGCGGGAGCTCCTACAATGAGCAGTACTTC.

The J gene is TRBJ2-7, the V gene TRBV4-3, with 7 bases fitting TRBD1. Germline V CDR1 and CDR2: LGHNA, YSLEER. Trimming cost V 4 bases and J 9 bases; bases outside gene matches: 15. This CDR3 has 15 residues. CDR3: CASSLNRQGLGGQYF. The CDR3, as DNA: TGCGCCAGCAGCCTCAACAGACAGGGCCTGGGTGGGCAGTACTTC.

CDR3 nucleotides: TGTGCCAGCAGCGCGGGGTGGGGGACACCTCACTACAATGAGCAGTACTTC. It specifies CASSAGWGTPHYNEQYF. V usage is TRBV9 and J usage is TRBJ2-7, with a weak D call TRBD1 (6 bases). CDR1 and CDR2 from the germline V gene are SGDLS and YYNGEE. The CDR3 is 17 residues long. Trimming cost V 3 bases and J 7 bases, with 26 bases left between them.

V and J are TRBV30 and TRBJ1-5, with 7 bases aligning to TRBD1. The V gene's germline CDR1 is GTSNPN and CDR2 SVGIG (reference sequence). Unmatched junction bases numbered 6, after V lost 2 bases and J lost 5 bases. This CDR3 has 14 amino acids. CDR3 DNA sequence: TGTGCCTGGAGTAGGGGGCAGCCGTATCAGCCCCAGCATTTT. The encoded protein is CAWSRGQPYQPQHF.

The sample holds many counts of this clonotype. This sequence joins TRBV11-2 and TRBJ2-3; D is ambiguous. Trimming pared 3 bases from V and 6 bases from J, leaving 22 bases between. The CDR3 length is 17 residues. Germline-derived CDR1 and CDR2 are SGHAT and FQNNGV. CDR3 nucleotides: TGTGCCAGCAGCTTGGGTGCGGCGATACCTCCCCAGGATACGCAGTATTTT. It is translated as CASSLGAAIPPQDTQYF. The complete variable domain, with remaining parts taken from reference TRBV11-2 and TRBJ2-3, reads EAGVAQSPRYKIIEKRQSVAFWCNPISGHATLYWYQQILGQGPKLLIQFQNNGVVDDSQLPKDRFSAERLKGVDSTLKIQPAKLEDSAVYLCASSLGAAIPPQDTQYFGPGTRLTVL.

The V call is TRBV6-2 or TRBV6-3, the J call TRBJ1-1, with 7 bases lining up with TRBD1. This CDR3 region has 15 residues. The germline CDR1 and CDR2 sequences are MNHEY and SVGEGT. Trimming cost V 5 bases and J 1 base; bases outside gene matches: 7. This chain's CDR3 is CASSVMGQPNTEAFF. CDR3 DNA sequence: TGTGCCAGCAGTGTAATGGGACAGCCGAACACTGAAGCTTTCTTT.

The chain couples TRBV6-6 to TRBJ1-6; D is unresolved. Germline-derived CDR1 and CDR2 are MNHNY and SVGAGI (reference sequence). The CDR3 extends over 12 amino acids. Trimming removed 5 bases from V and 9 bases from J, with 8 bases in between. The CDR3 loop is CASSHVGSPLHF. CDR3 nucleotide sequence: TGTGCCAGCAGTCATGTGGGTTCACCCCTCCACTTT.

The rearrangement joins TRBV24-1 to TRBJ2-3; a possible D gene is TRBD1 (6 bases). The CDR3 contains 16 residues. Trimming pared 3 bases from V and 12 bases from J, leaving 24 bases between. Germline CDR1 reads KGHDR; CDR2 reads SFDVKD. The chain's CDR3 is CATSDTQGTVSRAQYF. CDR3 bases: TGTGCCACCAGTGATACACAGGGAACTGTGTCCCGAGCCCAGTATTTT.

In DNA form, the CDR3 reads TGCGCCAGCAGTAACGTCCAGAATCAGCCCCAGCATTTT. It codes for CASSNVQNQPQHF. The chain joins TRBV4-1 to TRBJ1-5; D unclear. Trimming left V 6 bases short and J 4 bases short, with 10 bases between. This CDR3 has 13 amino acids. CDR1 is MGHRA, CDR2 YSYEKL, per germline.

About this clonotype: One end of the junction varies from germline; a read error may be responsible. The chain uses TRBV12-3 or TRBV12-4 and TRBJ2-1, with 7 bases identical to TRBD2. CDR3 length: 14 residues. The CDR3 is CASSFGGGYNGQFF. CDR3 nucleotide sequence: TGTGCCAGCAGTTTTGGGGGGGGGTACAATGGGCAGTTCTTC.

This clonotype has only a few counts. The rearrangement joins TRBV6-5 to TRBJ1-1; no clear D gene. The germline CDR1 and CDR2 sequences are MNHEY and SVGAGI. This CDR3 has 15 amino acids. Trimming stripped 0 bases from V and 4 bases from J, with 12 bases between. The CDR3 DNA sequence: TGTGCCAGCAGTTACTCGAGTCGGGGTTCCACTGAAGCTTTCTTT. This gives the protein CASSYSSRGSTEAFF.

This clonotype came up a few times. The chain couples TRBV11-2 to TRBJ2-4; 8 nucleotides agree with TRBD2. Unmatched junction bases numbered 12, after V lost 10 bases and J lost 13 bases. Germline V CDR1 and CDR2: SGHAT, FQNNGV. This CDR3 has 12 residues. The CDR3 is CANGGAGVEQYF. For the CDR3, the DNA is TGTGCCAACGGGGGAGCGGGAGTTGAGCAGTACTTC.

In this sample, this clonotype turned up a few times. V gene TRBV28 combines with J gene TRBJ2-4; D is uncertain. The J call may be incorrect, as the DNA end agrees better with TRBJ2-7. The germline gives CDR1 MDHEN, CDR2 SYDVKM. This CDR3 region has 12 residues. CDR3 coding DNA: TGTGCCAGCAGTCGGCGAACCGTCGAGCAGTACTTC. It specifies CASSRRTVEQYF.

The V gene is TRBV12-3 or TRBV12-4, the J gene TRBJ2-4, with D uncertain. The CDR3 runs 14 residues. Trimming cost V 3 bases and J 6 bases, with 12 bases left between them. The CDR3 sequence: CASSFGRSGNIQYF. The CDR3 nucleotides are TGTGCCAGCAGTTTTGGCCGATCTGGAAACATTCAGTACTTC.

The rearrangement joins TRBV7-9 to TRBJ2-1; D gene uncertain. The germline V and J ends were trimmed by 4 bases and 15 bases, with 13 bases remaining between them. CDR3 length equals 11 residues. Germline V lookup: CDR1 SEHNR, CDR2 FQNEAQ (reference sequence). CDR3 DNA sequence: TGTGCCAGCAGCTGGGTGAGCGCCTTGTTCTTC. It encodes CASSWVSALFF.

V usage is TRBV6-5 and J usage is TRBJ2-2; TRBD2 matches at 15 bases. After removal of 4 bases from V and 0 bases from J, the junction contained 3 bases not matched to a gene. The CDR3 loop spans 18 amino acids. Per the germline V gene, CDR1 is MNHEY and CDR2 is SVGAGI. CDR3 in DNA: TGTGCCAGCAGTTCGGGACTAGCGGGAGGCGCGAACACCGGGGAGCTGTTTTTT. Protein: CASSSGLAGGANTGELFF.

Turning to this clonotype: A read error may be the cause here, since a much bigger clone is one base away. J is TRBJ2-1 and V is TRBV12-3 or TRBV12-4, with 8 bases lining up with TRBD2. The CDR3 is 17 amino acids. J lost 10 bases, V lost 5 bases, and 19 bases had no gene match. CDR3 sequence reads: CASSPGLVGGPGSEQFF. The CDR3 DNA follows: TGTGCCAGCAGTCCGGGACTAGTGGGAGGGCCTGGTAGCGAGCAGTTCTTC.

This sequence joins TRBV10-3 and TRBJ2-3; D gene uncertain. The V end was cut by 3 bases, the J end by 0 bases, with 4 bases between. The CDR3 sequence is 13 residues long. CDR1 ENHRY and CDR2 SYGVKD come from the germline V gene. CDR3 DNA sequence: TGTGCCATCAGTGACGCTAGCACAGATACGCAGTATTTT. This codes for CAISDASTDTQYF.

This clonotype was counted between two and nine times. The chain carries TRBV19 and TRBJ2-1; D ambiguous. The CDR3 extends over 12 amino acids. From germline, CDR1 is LNHDA and CDR2 SQIVND (reference sequence). Trimming removed 2 bases from V and 4 bases from J, with 3 bases in between. The CDR3 loop reads CASSIRYNEQFF. In DNA, the CDR3 is TGTGCCAGTAGTATACGATACAATGAGCAGTTCTTC.

The J gene is TRBJ2-1, the V gene TRBV20-1; 7 bases align to TRBD2. V lost 1 base to trimming and J lost 7 bases; unmatched junction nucleotides: 16. The CDR3 length is 17 residues. Germline V gives CDR1 DFQATT, CDR2 SNEGSKA (reference sequence). CDR3: CSARGEGLLLTLNEQFF. The CDR3 region has the DNA TGCAGTGCTAGAGGGGAGGGACTTCTCTTGACCTTGAATGAGCAGTTCTTC.

The genes are TRBV12-5 and TRBJ2-3; 10 bases match TRBD2. CDR3 size: 18 residues. The V segment lost 1 base and the J segment 5 bases; nucleotides outside the gene matches: 12. Germline assignment: CDR1 LGHNT and CDR2 FRNRAP. CDR3 loop: CASGLAVRSGGAVDTQYF. The CDR3 DNA is TGTGCTAGTGGTTTGGCCGTCAGGAGCGGGGGGGCGGTAGATACGCAGTATTTT.

The chain joins TRBV29-1 to TRBJ2-1, with TRBD2 identical over 12 bases. There are 14 residues in the CDR3. With V trimmed by 1 base and J by 7 bases, 2 bases remained unmatched. Germline CDR1 SQVTM, CDR2 ANQGSEA. In DNA, the CDR3 is TGCAGCGTTGAAGGGGGGACTAGCGGGAATGAGCAGTTCTTC. It yields the protein CSVEGGTSGNEQFF.

This clonotype was counted between two and nine times. The chain joins TRBV7-6 to TRBJ2-5; TRBD2 agrees at 12 bases. With 5 bases clipped from V and 11 bases from J, the junction kept 12 bases outside the gene matches. The CDR3 is 15 residues long. Germline loops: CDR1 SGHVS, CDR2 FNYEAQ. CDR3 protein: CASSAGLAGRNEQYF. DNA of the CDR3: TGTGCCAGCAGCGCTGGACTAGCGGGACGAAATGAGCAGTACTTC. Supplemented by reference TRBV7-6 and TRBJ2-5, the full variable domain reads GAGVSQSPRYKVTKRGQDVALRCDPISGHVSLYWYRQALGQGPEFLTYFNYEAQQDKSGLPNDRFSAERPEGSISTLTIQRTEQRDSAMYRCASSAGLAGRNEQYFGPGTRLLVL.

Only a few counts were recorded for this clonotype. The CDR3 here is CSARDGGLLMFF. For the CDR3, the DNA is TGCAGTGCTAGAGATGGGGGACTCCTTATGTTTTTT. This sequence joins TRBV20-1 and TRBJ1-4, with D tentatively TRBD1 (5 bases). Germline assignment: CDR1 DFQATT and CDR2 SNEGSKA (reference sequence). The CDR3 loop spans 12 amino acids. V was shortened by 0 bases and J by 15 bases, with 14 bases between the two germline ends.

There are a few counts of this clonotype. The chain couples TRBV11-2 to TRBJ2-1, with no clear D. The germline V gene has CDR1 SGHAT and CDR2 FQNNGV. CDR3 length: 13 residues. Trimming shortened V by 6 bases and J by 3 bases, and 9 bases separated the two germline ends. Here the CDR3 reads CASSSTDYNEQFF. In DNA, the CDR3 is TGTGCCAGCAGTTCCACGGACTACAATGAGCAGTTCTTC.